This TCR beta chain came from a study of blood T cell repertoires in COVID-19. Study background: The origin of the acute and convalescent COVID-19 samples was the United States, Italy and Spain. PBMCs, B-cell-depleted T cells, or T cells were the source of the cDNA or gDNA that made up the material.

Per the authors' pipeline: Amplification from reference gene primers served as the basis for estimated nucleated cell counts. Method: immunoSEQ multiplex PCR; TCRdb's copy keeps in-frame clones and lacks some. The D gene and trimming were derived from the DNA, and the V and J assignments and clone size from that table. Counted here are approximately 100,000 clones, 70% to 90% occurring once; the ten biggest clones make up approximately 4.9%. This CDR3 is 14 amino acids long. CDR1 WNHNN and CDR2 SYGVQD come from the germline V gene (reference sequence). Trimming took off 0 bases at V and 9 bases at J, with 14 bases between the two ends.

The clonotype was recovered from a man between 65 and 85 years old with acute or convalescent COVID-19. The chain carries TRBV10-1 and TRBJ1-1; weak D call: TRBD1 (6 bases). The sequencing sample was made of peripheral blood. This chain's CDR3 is CASSESGDTNKAFF. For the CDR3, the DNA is TGCGCCAGCAGTGAGTCGGGGGACACTAATAAAGCTTTCTTT.